The entry below describes one T cell receptor (beta chain). As yet, its antigen is unknown. Single viable CD3+CD4+CD8-CD45RO+ cells were sorted as the memory CD4+ T cells. Total CD4+ T cells were enriched by CD4 positive selection. The sample belongs to a study of memory CD4+ T cells and cytomegalovirus serostatus. Study-wide points: A US-trained random forest predicted CMV serostatus with median AUC around 0.9. About 40% of the roughly 160 known CMV-associated TCRbeta sequences appeared in CD4+ memory.

Authors' analysis steps: After removing out-of-frame reads, around 2,100,000 distinct TCRbeta sequences remained. Generated by immunoSEQ multiplex PCR, the TCRdb table keeps only in-frame clones and is missing some. V and J calls and clone size follow that table, whereas D and trimming were derived from the DNA. The sample carries 46,000 or so clones, under 80% recorded once. The clonotype was recovered from an adult in good health and CMV-seronegative. The sequenced sample consisted of memory CD4+ T cells from blood.

This CDR3 is CASSSQGPVTDTQYF. The CDR3 DNA sequence: TGTGCCAGCTCATCACAGGGGCCAGTGACAGATACGCAGTATTTT. The chain combines TRBV18 with TRBJ2-3; 7 bases match TRBD1. The J segment lost 3 bases and the V segment lost 5 bases, leaving 8 bases of the junction unmatched. Germline lookup yields CDR1 KGHSH and CDR2 LQKENI. CDR3 length: 15 residues.